The 16 T cell receptor beta chains listed next were all sequenced from one sample in a study of T cell repertoires in cytomegalovirus infection. One entry per CDR3 protein results from TCRdb running MiXCR on the reads. The table has about 740,000 distinct CDR3 sequences, roughly 36% seen once. The sequenced material came from PBMCs. The receptors come from a human donor in good health (CMV status not recorded). Some clones in this sample may be carry-over from other donors' samples.

This clonotype was picked up a small number of times. The chain links TRBV20-1 to TRBJ2-2, with a weak D call TRBD2 (5 bases). Trimming stripped 6 bases from V and 0 bases from J, with 14 bases between. Germline CDR1 DFQATT, CDR2 SNEGSKA (reference sequence). The CDR3 has 15 residues. CDR3 in DNA: TGCAGTGCCAGCCCAACTAGGGCGAACACCGGGGAGCTGTTTTTT. It codes for CSASPTRANTGELFF.

This clonotype was counted between two and nine times. This chain uses TRBV24-1 with TRBJ2-2; D is perhaps TRBD2 (5 bases). CDR3 length: 14 amino acids. Germline V gene lookup returns CDR1 KGHDR and CDR2 SFDVKD. Trimming removed 10 bases from V and 0 bases from J, with 11 bases in between. For the CDR3, the DNA is TGTGCCACGAGGGCCGCCCCGAACACCGGGGAGCTGTTTTTT. It specifies CATRAAPNTGELFF.

V and J are TRBV7-2 and TRBJ1-5, with 9 bases fitting TRBD1. CDR3 length: 16 residues. CDR1 SGHTA and CDR2 FQGNSA come from the germline V gene. Trimming removed 5 bases from V and 6 bases from J; junction bases left unmatched: 11. The CDR3 sequence is CASSQPPGTGFQPQHF. The CDR3 DNA sequence: TGTGCCAGCAGCCAACCACCCGGGACAGGGTTTCAGCCCCAGCATTTT.

The chain uses TRBV6-2 or TRBV6-3 and TRBJ2-7; D gene unclear. This CDR3 has 13 residues. The germline CDR1 and CDR2 sequences are MNHEY and SVGEGT. V was cut by 5 bases and J by 4 bases, with 12 bases left in between. This CDR3 is CASSPRIPYEQYF. The DNA for the CDR3 is TGTGCCAGCAGTCCACGTATACCATACGAGCAGTACTTC.

This chain joins TRBV25-1 and TRBJ1-5; D unresolved. This CDR3 region has 13 residues. Trimming stripped 4 bases from V and 6 bases from J, with 10 bases between. Per germline, CDR1 MGHDK and CDR2 SYGVNS. CDR3 coding DNA: TGTGCCAGCAGTGTGGGGTATGGTCAGCCCCAGCATTTT. Translating gives CASSVGYGQPQHF. The full variable domain, its missing parts supplied by reference TRBV25-1 and TRBJ1-5, is EADIYQTPRYLVIGTGKKITLECSQTMGHDKMYWYQQDPGMELHLIHYSYGVNSTEKGDLSSESTVSRIRTEHFPLTLESARPSHTSQYLCASSVGYGQPQHFGDGTRLSIL.

The chain is built from TRBV7-2 and TRBJ2-3; no clear D. This CDR3 is 12 amino acids long. V was pared by 2 bases and J by 6 bases, with 6 bases between. Germline V gene data show CDR1 as SGHTA and CDR2 as FQGNSA. The DNA for the CDR3 is TGTGCCAGCAGCTTACTTTATGATACGCAGTATTTT. Translated: CASSLLYDTQYF.

With respect to this clonotype: The CDR3 does not close with the conserved phenylalanine or tryptophan, likely indicating a read error. This chain connects TRBV28 to TRBJ2-1; TRBD2 matches at 12 bases. J lost 3 bases, V lost 5 bases, and 5 bases had no gene match. The CDR3 totals 16 residues. CDR1 and CDR2 from the germline V gene are MDHEN and SYDVKM. CDR3 amino acids: CASSGRLAGVYNEQFL. The CDR3, as DNA: TGTGCCAGCAGTGGCCGACTAGCGGGGGTCTACAATGAGCAGTTCTTA.

The chain links TRBV12-3 or TRBV12-4 to TRBJ2-7; TRBD1 might be the D (7 bases). The CDR3 totals 15 residues. Trimming removed 2 bases at V and 5 bases at J, with 16 bases between. For the CDR3, the DNA is TGTGCCAGCAGTTTACTGGAGGGGGCGCGAAACGAGCAGTACTTC. Translated: CASSLLEGARNEQYF.

This clonotype was counted a few times. The V and J genes are TRBV11-2 and TRBJ2-5, with D maybe TRBD2 (5 bases). Trimming pared 3 bases from V and 5 bases from J, leaving 16 bases between. The CDR3 runs to 15 residues. Germline CDR1 SGHAT, CDR2 FQNNGV. The CDR3 reads CASSFQGIGGETQYF. CDR3 nucleotide sequence: TGTGCCAGCAGCTTCCAAGGGATAGGCGGGGAGACCCAGTACTTC.

The chain is built from TRBV6-8 and TRBJ1-1; D ambiguous. This CDR3 region has 13 residues. Trimming took off 4 bases at V and 6 bases at J, with 12 bases between the two ends. From germline, CDR1 is MNHGY and CDR2 SAAAGT. CDR3 in DNA: TGTGCCAGCAGTTCAAGGGTTCCCTCTGAAGCTTTCTTT. This sequence encodes CASSSRVPSEAFF.

This clonotype was observed a few times. The V gene is TRBV12-3 or TRBV12-4, the J gene TRBJ2-2; D may match TRBD1 or TRBD2 (5 bases each). CDR3 length: 15 amino acids. Trimming cost V 8 bases and J 5 bases, with 18 bases left between them. The CDR3 spells CASGGPLGVTGELFF. The CDR3 nucleotides read TGTGCCAGCGGGGGACCCCTTGGTGTTACCGGGGAGCTGTTTTTT.

This clonotype was recorded a few times. The chain recombines TRBV27 with TRBJ1-6; a possible D gene is TRBD1 (5 bases). The CDR3 is 17 amino acids. V lost 6 bases and J 0 bases, leaving 15 bases between the germline ends. CDR1 is MNHEY and CDR2 is SMNVEV in the germline V gene (reference sequence). The CDR3 here is CASRHPPGNSYNSPLHF. The CDR3 nucleotides read TGTGCCAGCAGACACCCTCCAGGGAACTCCTATAATTCACCCCTCCACTTT.

This chain joins TRBV7-9 and TRBJ2-1; tentatively, D is TRBD1 (5 bases). CDR3 size: 12 residues. The V gene's germline CDR1 is SEHNR and CDR2 FQNEAQ (reference sequence). V lost 1 base, J lost 12 bases, and 10 bases lay in between. In DNA, the CDR3 is TGTGCCAGCAGCTTAGGCCAAGGGGTGCAGTTCTTC. Protein sequence: CASSLGQGVQFF.

This clonotype has only a few counts. The V call is TRBV12-3 or TRBV12-4, the J call TRBJ1-2; D is perhaps TRBD1 (6 bases). Trimming removed 2 bases from V and 3 bases from J, with 13 bases in between. The CDR3 extends over 15 amino acids. CDR3 residues: CASSLTNRVHYGYTF. CDR3 in DNA: TGTGCCAGCAGTTTAACAAACAGGGTTCACTATGGCTACACCTTC.

This clonotype was seen more than once but under ten times. The genes are TRBV10-3 and TRBJ2-3, with TRBD2 identical over 9 bases. This CDR3 has 17 residues. Per germline, CDR1 ENHRY and CDR2 SYGVKD. V lost 4 bases, J lost 2 bases, and 10 bases stayed unmatched. The CDR3 region has the DNA TGTGCCATCAGTGTATCGTTGACTAGCGGACTCACAGATACGCAGTATTTT. It translates to CAISVSLTSGLTDTQYF.

This clonotype has a handful of counts. V and J are TRBV7-3 and TRBJ1-4; no firm D call. Trimming stripped 8 bases from V and 2 bases from J, with 21 bases between. The CDR3 extends over 17 amino acids. Germline V gives CDR1 SGHTA, CDR2 FQGTGA. The CDR3 spells CASGVLGLVATNEKLFF. The CDR3 coding sequence is TGTGCCAGCGGTGTATTAGGGCTTGTAGCGACTAATGAAAAACTGTTTTTT.